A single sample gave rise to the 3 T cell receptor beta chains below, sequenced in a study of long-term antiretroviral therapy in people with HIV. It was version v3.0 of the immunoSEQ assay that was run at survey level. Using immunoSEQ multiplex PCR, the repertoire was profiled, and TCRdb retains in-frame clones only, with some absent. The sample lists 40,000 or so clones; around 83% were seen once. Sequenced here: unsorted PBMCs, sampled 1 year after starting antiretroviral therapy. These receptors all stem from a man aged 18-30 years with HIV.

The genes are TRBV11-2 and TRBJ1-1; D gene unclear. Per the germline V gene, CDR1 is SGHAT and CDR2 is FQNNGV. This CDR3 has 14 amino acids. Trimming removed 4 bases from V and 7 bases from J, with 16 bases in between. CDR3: CASSSLSGTFEAFF. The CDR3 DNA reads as TGTGCCAGCAGCTCCCTGTCGGGAACTTTTGAAGCTTTCTTT.

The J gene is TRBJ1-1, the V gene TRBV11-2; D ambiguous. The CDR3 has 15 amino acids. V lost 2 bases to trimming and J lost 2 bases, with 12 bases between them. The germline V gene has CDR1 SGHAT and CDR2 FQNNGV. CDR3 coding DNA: TGTGCCAGCAGCTTACATTACGGGCTAAACACTGAAGCTTTCTTT. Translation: CASSLHYGLNTEAFF.

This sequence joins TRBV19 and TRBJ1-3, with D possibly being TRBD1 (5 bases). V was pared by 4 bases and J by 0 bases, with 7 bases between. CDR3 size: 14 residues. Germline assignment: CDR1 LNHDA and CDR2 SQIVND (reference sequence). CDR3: CASSSGTSGNTIYF. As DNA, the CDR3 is TGTGCCAGTAGTAGCGGGACCTCTGGAAACACCATATATTTT.